This T cell receptor beta chain was sequenced for a study of blood T cell repertoires in COVID-19. Across the study: Acute and convalescent COVID-19 specimens originated in the United States, Italy and Spain.

TCRdb's table, derived via immunoSEQ multiplex PCR, lists solely in-frame clones and lacks some. This table has around 140,000 clones, around 89% appearing once. Germline-derived CDR1 and CDR2 are LGHDT and YNNKEL (reference sequence). The length of the CDR3 is 14 residues. The J segment lost 8 bases and the V segment lost 2 bases, leaving 2 bases of the junction unmatched. The source of this sequence is a man aged 45-65 years with acute or convalescent COVID-19. The specimen was peripheral blood. The chain combines TRBV3-1 (or the pseudogene TRBV3-2) with TRBJ1-6, with 8 bases that match TRBD1. CDR3 protein: CASSQRQGYSPLHF. For the CDR3, the DNA is TGTGCCAGCAGCCAAAGACAGGGGTATTCACCCCTCCACTTT.